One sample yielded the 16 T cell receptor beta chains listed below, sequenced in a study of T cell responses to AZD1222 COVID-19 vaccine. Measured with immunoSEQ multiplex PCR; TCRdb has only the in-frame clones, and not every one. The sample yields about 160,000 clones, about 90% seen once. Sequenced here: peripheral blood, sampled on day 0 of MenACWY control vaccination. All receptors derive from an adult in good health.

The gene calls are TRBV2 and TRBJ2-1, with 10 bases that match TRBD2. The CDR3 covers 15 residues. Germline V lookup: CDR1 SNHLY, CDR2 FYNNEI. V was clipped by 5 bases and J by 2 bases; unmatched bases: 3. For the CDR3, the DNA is TGTGCCAGCAGTCCGAGCGGGAGGGCCTACAATGAGCAGTTCTTC. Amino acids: CASSPSGRAYNEQFF.

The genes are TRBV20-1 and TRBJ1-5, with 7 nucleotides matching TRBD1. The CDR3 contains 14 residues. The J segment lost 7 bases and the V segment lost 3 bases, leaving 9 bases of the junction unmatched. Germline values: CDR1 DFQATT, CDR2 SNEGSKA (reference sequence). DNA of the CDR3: TGCAGTGCTAGTCTTCAAGGGGGCTGGCAGCCCCAGCATTTT. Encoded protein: CSASLQGGWQPQHF.

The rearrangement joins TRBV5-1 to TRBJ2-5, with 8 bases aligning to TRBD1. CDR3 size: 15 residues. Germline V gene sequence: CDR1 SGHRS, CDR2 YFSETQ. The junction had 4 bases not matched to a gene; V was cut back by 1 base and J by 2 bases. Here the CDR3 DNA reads TGCGCCAGCAGCTTGCAGGGGGCTGAGCAAGAGACCCAGTACTTC. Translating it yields CASSLQGAEQETQYF. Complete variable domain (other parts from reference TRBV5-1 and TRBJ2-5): KAGVTQTPRYLIKTRGQQVTLSCSPISGHRSVSWYQQTPGQGLQFLFEYFSETQRNKGNFPGRFSGRQFSNSRSEMNVSTLELGDSALYLCASSLQGAEQETQYFGPGTRLLVL.

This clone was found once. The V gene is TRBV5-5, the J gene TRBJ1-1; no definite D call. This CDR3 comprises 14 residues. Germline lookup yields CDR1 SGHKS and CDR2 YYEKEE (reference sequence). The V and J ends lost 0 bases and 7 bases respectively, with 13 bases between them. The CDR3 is CASSLGPNGHEAFF. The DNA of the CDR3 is TGTGCCAGCAGCTTGGGGCCAAACGGCCATGAAGCTTTCTTT.

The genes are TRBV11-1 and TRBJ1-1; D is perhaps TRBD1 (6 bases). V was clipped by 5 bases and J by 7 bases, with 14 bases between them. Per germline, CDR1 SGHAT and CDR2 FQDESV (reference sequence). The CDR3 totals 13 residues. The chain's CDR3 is CASSPTGADEAFF. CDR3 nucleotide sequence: TGTGCCAGCAGCCCCACGGGGGCGGATGAAGCTTTCTTT. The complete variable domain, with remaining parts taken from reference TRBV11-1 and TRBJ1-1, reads EAEVAQSPRYKITEKSQAVAFWCDPISGHATLYWYRQILGQGPELLVQFQDESVVDDSQLPKDRFSAERLKGVDSTLKIQPAELGDSAMYLCASSPTGADEAFFGQGTRLTVV.

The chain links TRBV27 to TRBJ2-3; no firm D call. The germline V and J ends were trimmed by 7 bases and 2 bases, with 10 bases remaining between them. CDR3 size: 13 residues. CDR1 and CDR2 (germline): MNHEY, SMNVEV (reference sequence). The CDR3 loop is CASTPRNTDTQYF. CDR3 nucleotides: TGTGCCAGCACCCCCCGGAACACAGATACGCAGTATTTT.

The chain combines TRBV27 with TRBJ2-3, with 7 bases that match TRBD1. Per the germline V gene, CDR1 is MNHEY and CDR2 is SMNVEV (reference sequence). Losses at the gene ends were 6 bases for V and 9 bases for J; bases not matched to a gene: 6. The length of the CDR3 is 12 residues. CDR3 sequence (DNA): TGTGCCAGCAGCCTCGACAGGGTGACGCAGTATTTT. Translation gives CASSLDRVTQYF.

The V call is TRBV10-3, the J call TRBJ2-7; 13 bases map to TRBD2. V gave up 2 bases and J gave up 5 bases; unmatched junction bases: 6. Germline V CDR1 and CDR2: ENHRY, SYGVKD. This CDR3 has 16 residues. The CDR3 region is CAISEIGLAGVDEQYF. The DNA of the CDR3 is TGTGCCATCAGTGAGATCGGACTAGCGGGAGTCGACGAGCAGTACTTC.

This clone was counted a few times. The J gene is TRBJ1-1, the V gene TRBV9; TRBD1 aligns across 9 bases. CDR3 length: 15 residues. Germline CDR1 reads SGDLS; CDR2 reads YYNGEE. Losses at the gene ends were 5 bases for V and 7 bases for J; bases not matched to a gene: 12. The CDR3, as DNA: TGTGCCAGCAGTGGGGGAACAGGGGGCAGGGTTGAAGCTTTCTTT. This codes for CASSGGTGGRVEAFF.

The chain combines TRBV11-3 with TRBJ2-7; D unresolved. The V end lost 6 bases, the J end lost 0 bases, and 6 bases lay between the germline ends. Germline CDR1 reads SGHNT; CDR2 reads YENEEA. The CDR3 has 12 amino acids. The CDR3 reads CASSLSSYEQYF. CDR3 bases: TGTGCCAGCAGTCTCTCCTCCTACGAGCAGTACTTC. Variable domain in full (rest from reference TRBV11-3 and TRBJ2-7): EAGVVQSPRYKIIEKKQPVAFWCNPISGHNTLYWYLQNLGQGPELLIRYENEEAVDDSQLPKDRFSAERLKGVDSTLKIQPAELGDSAVYLCASSLSSYEQYFGPGTRLTVT.

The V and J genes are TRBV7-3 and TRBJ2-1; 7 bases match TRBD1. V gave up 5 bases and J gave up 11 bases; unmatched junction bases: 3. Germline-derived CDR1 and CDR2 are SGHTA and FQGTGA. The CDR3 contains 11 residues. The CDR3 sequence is CASSLGQQQFF. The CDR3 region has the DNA TGTGCCAGCAGCCTGGGACAGCAGCAGTTCTTC.

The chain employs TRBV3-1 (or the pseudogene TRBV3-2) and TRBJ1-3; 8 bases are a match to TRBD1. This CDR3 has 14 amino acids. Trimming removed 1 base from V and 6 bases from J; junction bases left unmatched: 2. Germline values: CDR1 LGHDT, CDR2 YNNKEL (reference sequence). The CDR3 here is CASSQAGGENTIYF. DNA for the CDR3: TGTGCCAGCAGCCAAGCAGGGGGCGAAAACACCATATATTTT.

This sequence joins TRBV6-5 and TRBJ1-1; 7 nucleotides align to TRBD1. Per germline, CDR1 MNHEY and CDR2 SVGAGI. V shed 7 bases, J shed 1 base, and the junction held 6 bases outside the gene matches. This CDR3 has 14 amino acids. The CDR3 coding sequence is TGTGCCAGCAATACGGGACAGAGGAACACTGAAGCTTTCTTT. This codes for CASNTGQRNTEAFF.

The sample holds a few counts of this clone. In nucleotides, the CDR3 is TGTGCCAGCTCCCCCAGGGGGAGACGGAACGAGCAGTACTTC. This encodes CASSPRGRRNEQYF. The genes are TRBV11-3 and TRBJ2-7; 7 bases are a match to TRBD1. CDR1 is SGHNT, CDR2 YENEEA, per germline. The CDR3 extends over 14 amino acids. The ends lost 8 bases at V and 5 bases at J; junction bases unmatched: 12.

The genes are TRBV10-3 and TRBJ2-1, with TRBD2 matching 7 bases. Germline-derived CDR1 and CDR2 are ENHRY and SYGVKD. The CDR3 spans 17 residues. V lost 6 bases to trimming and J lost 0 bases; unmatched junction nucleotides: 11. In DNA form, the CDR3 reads TGTGCCATCAGCGGGGGGTGGACCCCGGGCTCCTACAATGAGCAGTTCTTC. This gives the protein CAISGGWTPGSYNEQFF.

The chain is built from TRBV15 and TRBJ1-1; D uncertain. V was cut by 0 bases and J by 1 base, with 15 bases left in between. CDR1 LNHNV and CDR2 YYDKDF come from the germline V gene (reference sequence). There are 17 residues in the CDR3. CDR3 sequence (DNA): TGTGCCACCAGCAGAGATAAAGGGCAGGCCGGGAACACTGAAGCTTTCTTT. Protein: CATSRDKGQAGNTEAFF.